This entry lists 27 T cell receptor beta chains sequenced from one sample in a study of chemoradiotherapy in HPV16-positive cancers (dated by TCRdb to the early 2020s). The receptor library was made with the immunoSEQ multiplex PCR assay. TCRdb stores this immuneACCESS table with in-frame sequences only. Part of the clones is absent; in the studies checked, under half of the shortfall reflects unresolved V genes, and no reason is known for the rest. The sample includes more than 15,000 clones, with 90% observed a single time. 11% to 15% of the sample belongs to the ten largest clones. The sequencing here drew on blood, taken from a patient who underwent chemoradiotherapy. These receptors were obtained from a human donor with HPV-associated anogenital cancer.

This clone was seen more than once but under ten times. CDR3 in amino acids: CSVGRGQNYEQYF. CDR3 nucleotide sequence: TGCAGCGTTGGTCGGGGGCAAAACTACGAGCAGTACTTC. This chain links TRBV29-1 with TRBJ2-7; D possibly matches TRBD1 or TRBD2 (6 bases each). Germline-derived CDR1 and CDR2 are SQVTM and ANQGSEA. V lost 4 bases and J lost 3, with 13 bases in between. This CDR3 has 13 residues.

The V and J genes are TRBV5-1 and TRBJ2-2; 9 bases match TRBD1. CDR1 and CDR2 (germline): SGHRS, YFSETQ. CDR3 length equals 17 residues. After removal of 0 bases from V and 2 bases from J, the junction contained 5 bases not matched to a gene. The CDR3 reads CASSLAKTGGNTGELFF. CDR3 DNA sequence: TGCGCCAGCAGCTTGGCCAAGACAGGGGGTAACACCGGGGAGCTGTTTTTT.

J is TRBJ1-2 and V is TRBV10-3; perhaps TRBD1 as D (5 bases). Germline CDR1 ENHRY, CDR2 SYGVKD. Trimming removed 6 bases at V and 2 bases at J, with 10 bases between. The CDR3 is 13 residues long. The CDR3 bases are TGTGCCATCAGAGTCTCAGGGAACTATGGCTACACCTTC. Its protein product is CAIRVSGNYGYTF.

The chain links TRBV15 to TRBJ1-1; 7 bases agree with TRBD1. The CDR3 sequence is 11 residues long. Germline lookup yields CDR1 LNHNV and CDR2 YYDKDF (reference sequence). Trimming at V came to 8 bases and at J to 6 bases, leaving 3 bases not matched to a gene. The CDR3 reads CATAQGAEAFF. The CDR3 nucleotides read TGTGCCACCGCGCAGGGGGCTGAAGCTTTCTTT. Full variable domain (outside the CDR3, taken from reference TRBV15 and TRBJ1-1): DAMVIQNPRYQVTQFGKPVTLSCSQTLNHNVMYWYQQKSSQAPKLLFHYYDKDFNNEADTPDNFQSRRPNTSFCFLDIRSPGLGDTAMYLCATAQGAEAFFGQGTRLTVV.

The rearrangement links TRBV6-1 to TRBJ1-6, with no clear D. Germline V lookup: CDR1 MNHNS, CDR2 SASEGT. V gave up 7 bases and J gave up 10 bases, with 14 bases separating them. The length of the CDR3 is 13 residues. The CDR3 region is CASNPQVSSPLHF. As DNA, the CDR3 is TGTGCCAGCAACCCTCAGGTCTCCTCACCCCTCCACTTT.

V gene TRBV4-1 combines with J gene TRBJ1-2, with TRBD1 matching 7 bases. CDR1 and CDR2 (germline): MGHRA, YSYEKL. Losses at the gene ends were 6 bases for V and 7 bases for J; bases not matched to a gene: 5. The CDR3 is made up of 12 amino acids. The CDR3 sequence is CASRGQGGGYTF. In nucleotides, the CDR3 is TGCGCCAGCAGAGGTCAGGGGGGTGGCTACACCTTC.

The rearrangement links TRBV30 to TRBJ1-2; 7 bases align to TRBD1. Looked up from germline, CDR1 is GTSNPN and CDR2 is SVGIG (reference sequence). This CDR3 contains 13 residues. V lost 2 bases to trimming and J lost 4 bases; unmatched junction nucleotides: 4. The chain's CDR3 is CAWSPTGAYGYTF. CDR3 nucleotides: TGTGCCTGGAGTCCAACAGGGGCCTATGGCTACACCTTC.

The chain is built from TRBV21-1 and TRBJ2-7. TRBV21-1 is a pseudogene. The CDR3 covers 13 residues. In DNA form, the CDR3 reads TGTGCCAGCAGCGACCGAGAGTGCTACGAGCAGTACGTC. It encodes CASSDRECYEQYV.

The V call is TRBV6-5, the J call TRBJ2-5; D is unclear. The length of the CDR3 is 13 residues. The germline CDR1 and CDR2 sequences are MNHEY and SVGAGI. V lost 6 bases to trimming and J lost 1 base, with 9 bases between them. This chain's CDR3 is CASSPHPQETQYF. The CDR3 coding sequence is TGTGCCAGCAGCCCACACCCCCAAGAGACCCAGTACTTC.

The chain couples TRBV14 to TRBJ1-2, with D tentatively TRBD1 (5 bases). From germline, CDR1 is SGHDN and CDR2 FVKESK. Trimming left V 8 bases short and J 4 bases short, with 20 bases between. The CDR3 is 15 residues long. CDR3 amino acids: CASSRGGGPSYGYTF. Written as DNA, the CDR3 is TGTGCCAGCTCAAGGGGTGGCGGTCCCTCCTATGGCTACACCTTC.

The chain carries TRBV19 and TRBJ2-7; TRBD1 is a possible D gene (6 bases). V dropped 10 bases and J dropped 5 bases, with 21 bases sitting between them. CDR1 and CDR2 (germline): LNHDA, SQIVND (reference sequence). The CDR3 totals 14 residues. The CDR3, as DNA: TGTGCCATCATTACAGGGATCTTGACCCACGAGCAGTACTTC. This encodes CAIITGILTHEQYF.

This chain joins TRBV7-9 and TRBJ1-1; 11 positions agree with TRBD1. The CDR3 is 16 residues long. V was clipped by 5 bases and J by 0 bases; unmatched bases: 5. The germline CDR1 and CDR2 sequences are SEHNR and FQNEAQ (reference sequence). This chain's CDR3 is CASSRGQGALNTEAFF. CDR3 bases: TGTGCCAGCAGCAGAGGACAGGGGGCGTTGAACACTGAAGCTTTCTTT.

This clone was counted once. The chain combines TRBV29-1 with TRBJ1-2; D ambiguous. Per germline, CDR1 SQVTM and CDR2 ANQGSEA. This CDR3 is 11 amino acids long. The V end was cut by 4 bases, the J end by 4 bases, with 7 bases between. CDR3 bases: TGCAGCGTTGTAACGGCCTATGGCTACACCTTC. Translated: CSVVTAYGYTF. Drawing the rest from reference TRBV29-1 and TRBJ1-2, the complete variable domain is SAVISQKPSRDICQRGTSLTIQCQVDSQVTMMFWYRQQPGQSLTLIATANQGSEATYESGFVIDKFPISRPNLTFSTLTVSNMSPEDSSIYLCSVVTAYGYTFGSGTRLTVV.

The rearrangement joins TRBV4-1 to TRBJ2-7; unclear D gene. Trimming shortened V by 0 bases and J by 4 bases, and 13 bases separated the two germline ends. The CDR3 has 15 residues. Per the germline V gene, CDR1 is MGHRA and CDR2 is YSYEKL. The CDR3 DNA reads TGCGCCAGCAGCCAAGAGCGAGGTTTCGGTTACGAGCAGTACTTC. Its translation is CASSQERGFGYEQYF.

This chain connects TRBV4-2 to TRBJ1-1; 8 nucleotides agree with TRBD1. This CDR3 is built from 16 residues. Germline trimming cut 4 bases from V and 3 bases from J; bases unmatched to any gene: 10. Germline loops: CDR1 LGHNA, CDR2 YNFKEQ. This CDR3 reads CASSPSRRQGHTEAFF. For the CDR3, the DNA is TGTGCCAGCAGCCCGTCTAGGAGACAGGGGCACACTGAAGCTTTCTTT.

The V and J genes are TRBV9 and TRBJ2-4; 10 nucleotides agree with TRBD2. CDR1 is SGDLS and CDR2 is YYNGEE in the germline V gene. CDR3 length: 15 residues. V trimming: 4 bases; J trimming: 6 bases; junction bases outside the gene matches: 7. In nucleotides, the CDR3 is TGTGCCAGCAGCATCGGGACTAGCGTAGTAAACATTCAGTACTTC. It translates to CASSIGTSVVNIQYF.

The chain links TRBV10-2 to TRBJ1-2; D perhaps matches TRBD1 (6 bases). V lost 3 bases, J lost 7 bases, and 12 bases lay in between. CDR3 length: 13 residues. From germline, CDR1 is WSHSY and CDR2 SAAADI. The CDR3 loop reads CASSDSRGSGYTF. In nucleotides, the CDR3 is TGCGCCAGCAGTGACTCCAGGGGCTCTGGCTACACCTTC.

The CDR3 DNA is TGCGCCAGCAGCGTGGCTGGGGCCCAGTACTTC. It codes for CASSVAGAQYF. V usage is TRBV5-1 and J usage is TRBJ2-5, with D hard to call. CDR1 is SGHRS and CDR2 is YFSETQ in the germline V gene. The CDR3 runs to 11 residues. The V and J ends lost 4 bases and 9 bases respectively, with 10 bases between them.

The V gene is TRBV29-1, the J gene TRBJ2-6, with 9 bases matching TRBD1. Germline lookup yields CDR1 SQVTM and CDR2 ANQGSEA. The V gene end was trimmed by 3 bases and the J gene end by 0 bases; junction bases not matched to a gene: 0. This CDR3 contains 15 residues. This CDR3 is CSVETGGSGANVLTF. In DNA, the CDR3 is TGCAGCGTTGAGACAGGGGGCTCTGGGGCCAACGTCCTGACTTTC.

The J gene is TRBJ2-5, the V gene TRBV5-1; 8 nucleotides agree with TRBD1. Germline lookup yields CDR1 SGHRS and CDR2 YFSETQ. The CDR3 is made up of 15 amino acids. The junction had 8 bases not matched to a gene; V was cut back by 4 bases and J by 3 bases. This CDR3 is CASSHRTGSEETQYF. The CDR3 DNA reads TGCGCCAGCAGCCACAGGACAGGGTCGGAAGAGACCCAGTACTTC.

The CDR3 DNA reads TGTGCCAGCATATTGGACAGGAACACTGAAGCTTTCTTT. It codes for CASILDRNTEAFF. The chain recombines TRBV2 with TRBJ1-1, with TRBD1 as a possible D gene (6 bases). Germline CDR1 reads SNHLY; CDR2 reads FYNNEI. V was trimmed by 7 bases and J by 1 base, leaving 10 bases between them. This CDR3 is built from 13 residues.

The J gene is TRBJ2-5, the V gene TRBV18, with 11 bases that match TRBD2. After removal of 6 bases from V and 2 bases from J, the junction contained 5 bases not matched to a gene. From germline, CDR1 is KGHSH and CDR2 LQKENI. The CDR3 is made up of 15 amino acids. The CDR3 DNA follows: TGTGCCAGCTCGCCTAGCGGGGGGCGACAAGAGACCCAGTACTTC. This codes for CASSPSGGRQETQYF. The whole variable domain, remainder taken from reference TRBV18 and TRBJ2-5, is NAGVMQNPRHLVRRRGQEARLRCSPMKGHSHVYWYRQLPEEGLKFMVYLQKENIIDESGMPKERFSAEFPKEGPSILRIQQVVRGDSAAYFCASSPSGGRQETQYFGPGTRLLVL.

The chain couples TRBV30 to TRBJ1-1; D is possibly TRBD1 (5 bases). The V end lost 2 bases, the J end lost 3 bases, and 10 bases lay between the germline ends. There are 13 residues in the CDR3. Germline V gene sequence: CDR1 GTSNPN, CDR2 SVGIG (reference sequence). The CDR3 DNA follows: TGTGCCTGGAGTCAAGGCAGGGACACTGAAGCTTTCTTT. Translation gives CAWSQGRDTEAFF. The variable domain in full, completed from reference TRBV30 and TRBJ1-1, reads SQTIHQWPATLVQPVGSPLSLECTVEGTSNPNLYWYRQAAGRGLQLLFYSVGIGQISSEVPQNLSASRPQDRQFILSSKKLLLSDSGFYLCAWSQGRDTEAFFGQGTRLTVV.

The CDR3 is CASTLRRDRGANTEAFF. DNA of the CDR3: TGTGCCAGTACCCTTCGGCGGGACAGGGGCGCGAACACTGAAGCTTTCTTT. The gene calls are TRBV19 and TRBJ1-1; TRBD1 agrees at 10 bases. The CDR3 is 17 residues long. Losses at the gene ends were 7 bases for V and 1 base for J; bases not matched to a gene: 12. Germline V lookup: CDR1 LNHDA, CDR2 SQIVND (reference sequence).

This chain joins TRBV9 and TRBJ2-6, with TRBD1 as a possible D gene (6 bases). Per germline, CDR1 SGDLS and CDR2 YYNGEE. V shed 4 bases and J shed 1 base, with 15 bases lying between them. The CDR3 loop spans 17 amino acids. The DNA for the CDR3 is TGTGCCAGCAGCCTAACACCAACAGGGTCTGGGGCCAACGTCCTGACTTTC. Translated: CASSLTPTGSGANVLTF.

The V and J genes are TRBV6-1 and TRBJ2-3, with 8 nucleotides matching TRBD2. Germline assignment: CDR1 MNHNS and CDR2 SASEGT. V lost 1 base, J lost 3 bases, and 9 bases stayed unmatched. The CDR3 is 17 residues long. Written as DNA, the CDR3 is TGTGCCAGCAGTGAAGGACCCGGGGGGGCCATAACAGATACGCAGTATTTT. Translated, it gives CASSEGPGGAITDTQYF.

This chain connects TRBV6-1 to TRBJ2-3; 13 bases align to TRBD2. CDR1 is MNHNS, CDR2 SASEGT, per germline. This CDR3 comprises 18 residues. V trimming: 0 bases; J trimming: 6 bases; junction bases outside the gene matches: 9. CDR3 DNA: TGTGCCAGCAGTGAAGCCCATCCTGGACTAGCGGGGGTTGATACGCAGTATTTT. Encoded protein: CASSEAHPGLAGVDTQYF.